This T cell receptor (beta chain) stems from a study of shared clonotypes between healthy human individuals. This table comes from immunoSEQ multiplex PCR, and its TCRdb copy is limited to in-frame clones, with some not included. The table has a few million clones, about 94% seen once; the top ten hold roughly 0.13%. The CDR3 is 12 amino acids. V gave up 8 bases and J gave up 4 bases, with 11 bases separating them. Germline CDR1 is KGHSH and CDR2 is LQKENI. This chain uses TRBV18 with TRBJ2-5; TRBD1 might be the D (6 bases). Material for sequencing was naive CD4+ T cells sorted from blood. Subset: CD45RA+ positively selected. The origin of this receptor is a man aged 18 to 29 in good health. The CDR3 loop is CASRMTGETQYF. CDR3 coding DNA: TGTGCCAGCCGAATGACAGGAGAGACCCAGTACTTC.